These 16 T cell receptor beta chains were all obtained from the same sample, sequenced in a study of T cell responses to AZD1222 COVID-19 vaccine. Here immunoSEQ multiplex PCR was the method, and the copy in TCRdb shows in-frame clones only, minus some. The table lists 110,000 to 150,000 clones, approximately 94% of them singletons. The material sequenced was peripheral blood, taken on day 0 of AZD1222 vaccination. The source is an adult in good health.

The chain combines TRBV11-2 with TRBJ1-6; 8 bases map to TRBD1. Germline V gene sequence: CDR1 SGHAT, CDR2 FQNNGV. With V trimmed by 5 bases and J by 13 bases, 10 bases remained unmatched. This CDR3 region has 14 residues. CDR3 sequence: CASSPRTGPSPLHF. CDR3 sequence (DNA): TGTGCCAGCAGCCCCCGGACAGGGCCCTCTCCCCTCCACTTT.

The V call is TRBV14, the J call TRBJ1-2, with 7 positions matching TRBD1. V shed 8 bases and J 0 bases; nucleotides not matched to a gene: 9. CDR3 size: 15 residues. CDR1 is SGHDN, CDR2 FVKESK, per germline. The CDR3 sequence: CASRDSFDSNYGYTF. CDR3 DNA: TGTGCCAGCCGGGACAGTTTCGATTCTAACTATGGCTACACCTTC. Supplemented by reference TRBV14 and TRBJ1-2, the full variable domain reads EAGVTQFPSHSVIEKGQTVTLRCDPISGHDNLYWYRRVMGKEIKFLLHFVKESKQDESGMPNNRFLAERTGGTYSTLKVQPAELEDSGVYFCASRDSFDSNYGYTFGSGTRLTVV.

The chain uses TRBV5-5 and TRBJ2-3, with TRBD1 matching 9 bases. CDR1 and CDR2 (germline): SGHKS, YYEKEE (reference sequence). J was trimmed by 4 bases and V by 2 bases; bases with no gene match: 5. The length of the CDR3 is 15 residues. The CDR3, as DNA: TGTGCCAGCAGCTTCGGCGGGACAGGGTCAGATACGCAGTATTTT. Amino acids: CASSFGGTGSDTQYF.

V and J are TRBV6-5 and TRBJ1-2; D is possibly TRBD1 (5 bases). V was pared by 8 bases and J by 3 bases, with 7 bases between. The CDR3 has 11 residues. CDR1 is MNHEY and CDR2 is SVGAGI in the germline V gene. DNA for the CDR3: TGTGCCAGCGGGACGTACTATGGCTACACCTTC. The encoded protein is CASGTYYGYTF.

The chain couples TRBV19 to TRBJ2-7, with unresolved D. With 5 bases removed from V and 0 bases from J, the gap between germline ends came to 5 bases. The CDR3 length is 12 residues. Per the germline V gene, CDR1 is LNHDA and CDR2 is SQIVND (reference sequence). The CDR3 bases are TGTGCCAGTAGTCCTAACTCCTACGAGCAGTACTTC. Translated, it gives CASSPNSYEQYF. The variable domain in full, with the rest retrieved from reference TRBV19 and TRBJ2-7, is DGGITQSPKYLFRKEGQNVTLSCEQNLNHDAMYWYRQDPGQGLRLIYYSQIVNDFQKGDIAEGYSVSREKKESFPLTVTSAQKNPTAFYLCASSPNSYEQYFGPGTRLTVT.

The gene calls are TRBV9 and TRBJ2-3, with 10 nucleotides matching TRBD2. CDR1 and CDR2 (germline): SGDLS, YYNGEE. The CDR3 extends over 16 amino acids. V shed 0 bases, J shed 4 bases, and the junction held 5 bases outside the gene matches. The CDR3 sequence is CASSVVQRGGPDTQYF. The DNA for the CDR3 is TGTGCCAGCAGCGTAGTCCAGCGGGGGGGCCCAGATACGCAGTATTTT.

This chain connects TRBV2 to TRBJ1-3, with D hard to call. There are 15 residues in the CDR3. The V and J ends lost 1 base and 0 bases respectively, with 7 bases between them. CDR1 and CDR2 from the germline V gene are SNHLY and FYNNEI. The CDR3 region is CASSEEGNSGNTIYF. CDR3 bases: TGTGCCAGCAGTGAAGAGGGCAACTCTGGAAACACCATATATTTT.

The gene calls are TRBV19 and TRBJ1-4; 8 bases are a match to TRBD1. The CDR3 sequence is 13 residues long. V was pared by 6 bases and J by 7 bases, with 4 bases of the junction left unmatched. CDR1 and CDR2 from the germline V gene are LNHDA and SQIVND (reference sequence). The CDR3 sequence: CASRRTGTEKLFF. CDR3 nucleotide sequence: TGTGCCAGTAGAAGGACAGGGACTGAAAAACTGTTTTTT.

This chain links TRBV19 with TRBJ2-1; the D is unclear. Looked up from germline, CDR1 is LNHDA and CDR2 is SQIVND (reference sequence). This CDR3 region has 11 residues. Trimming removed 11 bases from V and 7 bases from J, with 12 bases in between. CDR3 sequence reads: CACQLGNEQFF. In DNA form, the CDR3 reads TGTGCCTGCCAACTTGGGAATGAGCAGTTCTTC.

The rearrangement uses TRBV30 and TRBJ1-2, with D unclear. Trimming took off 2 bases at V and 4 bases at J, with 17 bases between the two ends. CDR3 size: 15 residues. CDR1 and CDR2 from the germline V gene are GTSNPN and SVGIG (reference sequence). The chain's CDR3 is CAWSLTYGLLYGYTF. The CDR3 DNA is TGTGCCTGGAGTTTGACCTACGGGCTCCTCTATGGCTACACCTTC. The full variable domain, its missing parts supplied by reference TRBV30 and TRBJ1-2, is SQTIHQWPATLVQPVGSPLSLECTVEGTSNPNLYWYRQAAGRGLQLLFYSVGIGQISSEVPQNLSASRPQDRQFILSSKKLLLSDSGFYLCAWSLTYGLLYGYTFGSGTRLTVV.

Turning to this clone: Other nucleotide sequences in the sample specify the same CDR3. This chain links TRBV5-4 with TRBJ2-5; the D gene could be TRBD1 or TRBD2 (6 bases each). V was cut by 2 bases and J by 1 base, with 9 bases left in between. This CDR3 comprises 14 residues. Germline loops: CDR1 SGHNT, CDR2 YYREEE (reference sequence). CDR3 DNA sequence: TGTGCCAGCAGCTTACGGGGGCCCCAAGAGACCCAGTACTTC. Protein sequence: CASSLRGPQETQYF.

The chain couples TRBV19 to TRBJ2-1, with unresolved D. Germline V CDR1 and CDR2: LNHDA, SQIVND (reference sequence). This CDR3 contains 12 residues. V was trimmed by 0 bases and J by 8 bases, leaving 5 bases between them. CDR3 coding DNA: TGTGCCAGTAGTATAGATCGCTATGAGCAGTTCTTC. It translates to CASSIDRYEQFF.

The chain links TRBV2 to TRBJ1-1; a weak D match, TRBD1 (5 bases). CDR3 size: 15 residues. Germline-derived CDR1 and CDR2 are SNHLY and FYNNEI. V gave up 6 bases and J gave up 3 bases, with 17 bases separating them. This CDR3 reads CASRGPLLRHTEAFF. CDR3 in DNA: TGTGCCAGCAGGGGGCCCTTACTCAGACACACTGAAGCTTTCTTT. The whole variable domain, remainder taken from reference TRBV2 and TRBJ1-1, is EPEVTQTPSHQVTQMGQEVILRCVPISNHLYFYWYRQILGQKVEFLVSFYNNEISEKSEIFDDQFSVERPDGSNFTLKIRSTKLEDSAMYFCASRGPLLRHTEAFFGQGTRLTVV.

The chain uses TRBV6-2 or TRBV6-3 and TRBJ1-1, with D possibly matching TRBD1 (5 bases). Germline CDR1 MNHEY, CDR2 SVGEGT. The V and J ends lost 5 bases and 4 bases respectively, with 8 bases between them. CDR3 length: 12 residues. This CDR3 reads CASSQGPTEAFF. The CDR3 DNA reads TGTGCCAGCAGTCAGGGCCCCACTGAAGCTTTCTTT.

The gene calls are TRBV18 and TRBJ2-1, with 10 positions matching TRBD2. CDR3 length: 15 amino acids. The ends lost 6 bases at V and 2 bases at J; junction bases unmatched: 4. Germline V gene lookup returns CDR1 KGHSH and CDR2 LQKENI. Here the CDR3 reads CASSTGLAAYNEQFF. Written as DNA, the CDR3 is TGTGCCAGCTCTACCGGACTAGCGGCCTACAATGAGCAGTTCTTC.

The chain recombines TRBV28 with TRBJ1-2, with D possibly TRBD1 on 5 matching bases. The V end lost 8 bases, the J end lost 4 bases, and 8 bases lay between the germline ends. The CDR3 has 11 residues. CDR1 is MDHEN, CDR2 SYDVKM, per germline. CDR3 sequence (DNA): TGTGCCAGCGGGACGAGCTATGGCTACACCTTC. Its translation is CASGTSYGYTF.